The 27 T cell receptor beta chains in this list originate from one sample, sequenced in a study of lymphopenia after photon versus proton radiotherapy. Method: immunoSEQ multiplex PCR; TCRdb's copy keeps in-frame clones and lacks some. Of some 26,000 clones listed, around 83% are singletons. The specimen comprised peripheral blood, sampled from a patient treated with photon-based radiotherapy. All receptors derive from a woman aged 45 to 65 with pancreatic cancer.

The J gene is TRBJ1-1, the V gene TRBV5-8; a weak D match, TRBD1 (5 bases). Trimming removed 0 bases from V and 0 bases from J, with 9 bases in between. The CDR3 length is 15 residues. CDR1 and CDR2 (germline): SGHTS, YDEGEE. The CDR3 reads CASSLGGVVNTEAFF. The CDR3 DNA reads TGTGCCAGCAGCTTGGGGGGGGTGGTGAACACTGAAGCTTTCTTT.

This clone was recorded a few times. This chain links TRBV29-1 with TRBJ2-1, with 8 bases matching TRBD1. The germline CDR1 and CDR2 sequences are SQVTM and ANQGSEA. The CDR3 has 17 residues. Losses at the gene ends were 5 bases for V and 0 bases for J; bases not matched to a gene: 12. CDR3: CSVQGATTGSSYNEQFF. The CDR3 DNA follows: TGCAGCGTTCAGGGGGCGACTACGGGTAGCTCCTACAATGAGCAGTTCTTC.

V is TRBV27 and J is TRBJ2-1; D is unclear. CDR1 and CDR2 (germline): MNHEY, SMNVEV (reference sequence). CDR3 length: 16 amino acids. V lost 1 base and J 3 bases, leaving 13 bases between the germline ends. The chain's CDR3 is CASSLWPPRSYNEQFF. CDR3 DNA sequence: TGTGCCAGCAGTTTATGGCCCCCCCGCAGCTACAATGAGCAGTTCTTC.

J is TRBJ2-3 and V is TRBV5-1; 9 bases agree with TRBD1. Germline-derived CDR1 and CDR2 are SGHRS and YFSETQ. Losses at the gene ends were 4 bases for V and 0 bases for J; bases not matched to a gene: 12. This CDR3 is 18 amino acids long. CDR3 in DNA: TGCGCCAGCAGCCAACAAACACAGGGGGCTAGTAGCACAGATACGCAGTATTTT. Encoded protein: CASSQQTQGASSTDTQYF.

Points on this clone: The junction departs from germline at one end; a sequencing error may be responsible. The J gene is TRBJ2-1, the V gene TRBV7-2; 9 bases match TRBD2. Per the germline V gene, CDR1 is SGHTA and CDR2 is FQGNSA. CDR3 size: 14 residues. The CDR3 sequence: CASRLAGEANEQFF. CDR3 bases: TGTGCCAGCAGGTTAGCGGGAGAGGCCAATGAGCAGTTCTTC.

V gene TRBV9 combines with J gene TRBJ1-3; weak D call: TRBD1 (5 bases). There are 15 residues in the CDR3. Germline CDR1 reads SGDLS; CDR2 reads YYNGEE. With 4 bases removed from V and 6 bases from J, the gap between germline ends came to 17 bases. For the CDR3, the DNA is TGTGCCAGCAGCCCAGGGACCGTCCTGGAAAACACCATATATTTT. Its translation is CASSPGTVLENTIYF.

The chain joins TRBV7-2 to TRBJ1-2; TRBD1 matches 9 bases. CDR1 is SGHTA and CDR2 is FQGNSA in the germline V gene. The CDR3 is 15 amino acids. V was pared by 3 bases and J by 7 bases, with 9 bases of the junction left unmatched. The CDR3 protein is CASSFTGGARSGYTF. The CDR3 nucleotides read TGTGCCAGCAGCTTCACAGGGGGCGCGAGAAGTGGCTACACCTTC.

The chain uses TRBV4-1 and TRBJ2-7, with 8 bases that match TRBD2. This CDR3 has 16 residues. Germline V gene lookup returns CDR1 MGHRA and CDR2 YSYEKL. Unmatched junction bases numbered 11, after V lost 1 base and J lost 6 bases. The CDR3 DNA follows: TGCGCCAGCAGCCAAGGGTTGGGCGGGAGGAGGGGCGAGCAGTACTTC. It encodes CASSQGLGGRRGEQYF.

The chain has TRBV20-1 and TRBJ2-1; D is unresolved. CDR3 length: 10 amino acids. V lost 5 bases, J lost 9 bases, and 8 bases lay in between. Germline values: CDR1 DFQATT, CDR2 SNEGSKA (reference sequence). CDR3 residues: CSALVGEQFF. CDR3 bases: TGCAGTGCTTTGGTCGGTGAGCAGTTCTTC.

The chain has TRBV5-6 and TRBJ2-1; TRBD2 agrees at 12 bases. The CDR3 is made up of 17 amino acids. CDR1 is SGHDT and CDR2 is YYEEEE in the germline V gene. V lost 4 bases and J lost 7; bases outside the gene matches: 12. The CDR3 is CASSLRLAGVGGNEQFF. Here the CDR3 DNA reads TGTGCCAGCAGCCTCCGACTAGCGGGAGTTGGGGGGAATGAGCAGTTCTTC.

The CDR3 DNA is TGTGCCAGCAGCTCGGGACAGGGAGCCCTTAACACCGGGGAGCTGTTTTTT. Protein: CASSSGQGALNTGELFF. This chain uses TRBV11-2 with TRBJ2-2; 9 bases are shared with TRBD1. Germline CDR1 reads SGHAT; CDR2 reads FQNNGV. After removal of 4 bases from V and 2 bases from J, the junction contained 8 bases not matched to a gene. The CDR3 is 17 amino acids.

About this clone itself: The same CDR3 also results from other DNA sequences found in this sample. CDR3 loop: CASSEARRVGKETQYF. The DNA of the CDR3 is TGTGCCAGCAGTGAAGCCCGTAGGGTGGGTAAAGAGACCCAGTACTTC. The chain joins TRBV6-1 to TRBJ2-5; D is ambiguous. This CDR3 contains 16 residues. Trimming pared 0 bases from V and 3 bases from J, leaving 14 bases between. Germline V gene lookup returns CDR1 MNHNS and CDR2 SASEGT.

This chain joins TRBV28 and TRBJ2-5, with 7 positions matching TRBD1. Trimming cost V 6 bases and J 1 base; bases outside gene matches: 5. The germline gives CDR1 MDHEN, CDR2 SYDVKM. CDR3 length: 14 amino acids. CDR3 sequence reads: CASSKRGLQETQYF. For the CDR3, the DNA is TGTGCCAGCAGCAAGAGGGGGCTCCAAGAGACCCAGTACTTC. The full variable domain, with the rest looked up from reference TRBV28 and TRBJ2-5, is DVKVTQSSRYLVKRTGEKVFLECVQDMDHENMFWYRQDPGLGLRLIYFSYDVKMKEKGDIPEGYSVSREKKERFSLILESASTNQTSMYLCASSKRGLQETQYFGPGTRLLVL.

This clone was seen only once. The chain links TRBV20-1 to TRBJ2-5; D gene unclear. This CDR3 contains 10 residues. V was shortened by 5 bases and J by 5 bases, with 6 bases between the two germline ends. The germline V gene has CDR1 DFQATT and CDR2 SNEGSKA (reference sequence). CDR3 bases: TGCAGTGCTGGCACTGAGACCCAGTACTTC. The encoded protein is CSAGTETQYF.

The rearrangement links TRBV19 to TRBJ1-1; 7 positions agree with TRBD1. The V gene's germline CDR1 is LNHDA and CDR2 SQIVND (reference sequence). V was clipped by 9 bases and J by 8 bases; unmatched bases: 15. The CDR3 is 14 residues long. CDR3 sequence (DNA): TGTGCCAGCCGCGATCCTGGCAGGGGGTCCGAAGCTTTCTTT. It yields the protein CASRDPGRGSEAFF.

This clone showed up just a few times. CDR3 coding DNA: TGTGCCAGCAGCCATGGACAGGGCGGCGGCTACACCTTC. As protein: CASSHGQGGGYTF. The gene calls are TRBV7-9 and TRBJ1-2; 8 bases agree with TRBD1. The V gene's germline CDR1 is SEHNR and CDR2 FQNEAQ (reference sequence). V lost 5 bases, J lost 8 bases, and 7 bases stayed unmatched. This CDR3 is built from 13 residues.

The chain combines TRBV6-1 with TRBJ2-1; tentatively, D is TRBD1 or TRBD2 (5 bases each). Germline V gene lookup returns CDR1 MNHNS and CDR2 SASEGT. CDR3 length: 12 amino acids. Trimming removed 6 bases at V and 10 bases at J, with 13 bases between. The CDR3 spells CASSVEGYEQFF. CDR3 nucleotide sequence: TGTGCCAGCAGCGTTGAGGGGTACGAGCAGTTCTTC.

This chain uses TRBV6-5 with TRBJ2-7, with a weak D call TRBD1 (7 bases). The CDR3 sequence is 15 residues long. Trimming removed 5 bases at V and 3 bases at J, with 17 bases between. The germline V gene has CDR1 MNHEY and CDR2 SVGAGI. The CDR3 loop is CASSHAGQSNYEQYF. CDR3 coding DNA: TGTGCCAGCAGTCACGCGGGACAGAGCAACTACGAGCAGTACTTC.

This chain joins TRBV14 and TRBJ1-2, with 8 bases lining up with TRBD1. Germline loops: CDR1 SGHDN, CDR2 FVKESK. CDR3 size: 16 residues. With V trimmed by 4 bases and J by 6 bases, 13 bases remained unmatched. CDR3 nucleotides: TGTGCCAGCAGCCCCACCCGGGACAGGAGACGACATGGCTACACCTTC. It codes for CASSPTRDRRRHGYTF.

The chain uses TRBV7-6 and TRBJ2-7; D tentatively reads TRBD1 or TRBD2 (5 bases each). V was pared by 5 bases and J by 5 bases, with 16 bases between. CDR3 length equals 14 residues. CDR1 and CDR2 from the germline V gene are SGHVS and FNYEAQ. The CDR3 loop reads CASSNRGRDHEQYF. The DNA for the CDR3 is TGTGCCAGCAGCAATAGGGGCAGGGACCACGAGCAGTACTTC.

The rearrangement uses TRBV19 and TRBJ2-2, with 8 positions matching TRBD1. This CDR3 spans 15 amino acids. Losses at the gene ends were 3 bases for V and 5 bases for J; bases not matched to a gene: 5. The germline V gene has CDR1 LNHDA and CDR2 SQIVND (reference sequence). CDR3 coding DNA: TGTGCCAGTAGTATTCGGCAGGGGGCAACCGGGGAGCTGTTTTTT. Amino acids: CASSIRQGATGELFF.

Only a few counts were recorded for this clone. The genes are TRBV6-6 and TRBJ1-3; D is unclear. This CDR3 is built from 15 residues. Deletions cut 2 bases from V and 4 bases from J, with 12 bases between. Germline CDR1 reads MNHNY; CDR2 reads SVGAGI (reference sequence). DNA for the CDR3: TGTGCCAGCAGTTACGCACCGGCCTTGGGAAACACCATATATTTT. Protein sequence: CASSYAPALGNTIYF.

The genes are TRBV29-1 and TRBJ2-3; 11 nucleotides match TRBD2. The CDR3 consists of 15 residues. J gave up 4 bases and V 6 bases, and 9 bases lay outside the gene matches. The germline CDR1 and CDR2 sequences are SQVTM and ANQGSEA. The CDR3, as DNA: TGCAGCGTGGTTGGTAGCGGGAGGGCCCCAGATACGCAGTATTTT. The encoded protein is CSVVGSGRAPDTQYF.

V gene TRBV6-1 combines with J gene TRBJ2-7; D remains ambiguous. The CDR3 is 14 residues long. CDR1 is MNHNS, CDR2 SASEGT, per germline. Trimming pared 0 bases from V and 1 base from J, leaving 7 bases between. The CDR3 DNA follows: TGTGCCAGCAGTGAAGCAGGCCGATCCTACGAGCAGTACTTC. It codes for CASSEAGRSYEQYF.

The rearrangement uses TRBV28 and TRBJ2-2; no clear D. This CDR3 has 15 residues. V lost 6 bases, J lost 4 bases, and 15 bases lay in between. From germline, CDR1 is MDHEN and CDR2 SYDVKM. Here the CDR3 DNA reads TGTGCCAGCAGCCTTCCCGAAAGGTCCACCGGGGAGCTGTTTTTT. Translation gives CASSLPERSTGELFF.

The chain employs TRBV28 and TRBJ2-3; 7 bases match TRBD2. Germline loops: CDR1 MDHEN, CDR2 SYDVKM. V lost 5 bases, J lost 5 bases, and 4 bases stayed unmatched. The CDR3 sequence is 13 residues long. The CDR3 DNA sequence: TGTGCCAGCAGTCCCGCGGGGGAAGATACGCAGTATTTT. Protein: CASSPAGEDTQYF. Together with reference TRBV28 and TRBJ2-3, the CDR3 gives the full variable domain: DVKVTQSSRYLVKRTGEKVFLECVQDMDHENMFWYRQDPGLGLRLIYFSYDVKMKEKGDIPEGYSVSREKKERFSLILESASTNQTSMYLCASSPAGEDTQYFGPGTRLTVL.

The chain combines TRBV30 with TRBJ2-2; 10 bases align to TRBD1. The CDR3 contains 17 residues. V shed 4 bases and J 4 bases; nucleotides not matched to a gene: 12. In germline, CDR1 is GTSNPN, CDR2 SVGIG (reference sequence). The CDR3 coding sequence is TGTGCCTGGACTTCGGACAGGGGGGCCGGTGGCACCGGGGAGCTGTTTTTT. This codes for CAWTSDRGAGGTGELFF.